These T cell receptor beta chains were read from a single sample in a study of response to subunit inactivated influenza vaccine. TCRdb re-called the RT-PCR reads with MiXCR, one entry per CDR3 protein. The data show about 520,000 distinct CDR3 sequences, around 7.7% seen once. Source: PBMCs from blood, taken less than 30 months after vaccination. The source of these receptors is a man between 50 and 70 years old who received an inactivated influenza vaccine. Both conserved end residues are part of each CDR3. The D gene is left open where the match is weak. The size of a clone is reported for some rows only, either as once, few or many, or as a class for expanded clones.

d_gene	abundance	v_gene	j_gene	len	CDR3nt	CDR3aa
NA	NA	TRBV10-3	TRBJ2-7	14	TGTGCCATCAGTGTTGAGGGATACTCCTACGAGCAGTACTTC	CAISVEGYSYEQYF
TRBD1	many	TRBV20-1	TRBJ2-7	13	TGCAGTGCCCTGGGACAGAGCTCCTACGAGCAGTACTTC	CSALGQSSYEQYF
NA	NA	TRBV7-9	TRBJ2-2	16	TGTGCCAGCAGCTTTAGCGGATCCCAGAGGGCCGGGGAGCTGTTTTTT	CASSFSGSQRAGELFF
NA	few	TRBV29-1	TRBJ2-3	14	TGCAGCGTTGAAGGGGCTGGGAGCACAGATACGCAGTATTTT	CSVEGAGSTDTQYF
NA	few	TRBV5-1	TRBJ1-1	14	TGCGCCAGCAGACTACGGGGCTCGAACACTGAAGCTTTCTTT	CASRLRGSNTEAFF
NA	NA	TRBV20-1	TRBJ2-5	12	TGCAGTGCTCTGACAGGCGGGGAGACCCAGTACTTC	CSALTGGETQYF
NA	NA	TRBV20-1	TRBJ2-5	13	TGCAGTGCAAAGAGACAATCTCAAGAGACCCAGTACTTC	CSAKRQSQETQYF
NA	many	TRBV6-2/TRBV6-3	TRBJ1-1	14	TGTGCCAGCATCCTGGGGAACACGAACACTGAAGCTTTCTTT	CASILGNTNTEAFF
NA	NA	TRBV28	TRBJ1-6	12	TGTGCCAGCAGTTTAGGGCGGGTCGCTCTCCACTTT	CASSLGRVALHF
NA	few	TRBV6-1	TRBJ1-1	13	TGTGCCAGCAGTGAAAACTGGGGCACTGAAGCTTTCTTT	CASSENWGTEAFF
TRBD2	many	TRBV5-1	TRBJ2-2	15	TGCGCCAGCAGCTCAGCGGGGGCGAACACCGGGGAGCTGTTTTTT	CASSSAGANTGELFF
TRBD1	NA	TRBV3-1	TRBJ1-1	13	TGTGCCAGCAGGATAGGGGGCCACACTGAAGCTTTCTTT	CASRIGGHTEAFF
NA	NA	TRBV12-3/TRBV12-4	TRBJ1-4	14	TGTGCCAGCAGTTTAGGGGGAGGCCTGATCGAACTGTTTTTT	CASSLGGGLIELFF
NA	few	TRBV5-1	TRBJ2-3	11	TGCGCCAGCAGAGCACAAGATACGCAGTATTTT	CASRAQDTQYF
TRBD1	NA	TRBV6-1	TRBJ1-1	15	TGTGCCAGCAGGGCCGGGAGACAGGGGTACACTGAAGCTTTCTTT	CASRAGRQGYTEAFF
NA	few	TRBV9	TRBJ1-5	13	TGTGCCAGCAGCCCAGGTCTGGGTCAGCCCCAGCATTTT	CASSPGLGQPQHF
NA	many	TRBV15	TRBJ2-3	15	TGTGCCACCAGCAGACGGGAGTTCAGCACAGATACGCAGTATTTT	CATSRREFSTDTQYF
TRBD1	few	TRBV27	TRBJ1-6	14	TGTGCCAGCAGTAAGACAGGGTTTAATTCACCCCTCCACTTT	CASSKTGFNSPLHF
TRBD1	NA	TRBV6-1	TRBJ1-1	15	TGTGCCAGCAGTATGGGGACAGGTTTGAACACTGAAGCTTTCTTT	CASSMGTGLNTEAFF
NA	NA	TRBV4-3	TRBJ2-1	17	TGCGCCAGCAGCCAAGATCTAGGCTCAAGCTCCTACAATGAGCAGTTCTTC	CASSQDLGSSSYNEQFF
NA	few	TRBV15	TRBJ1-6	13	TGTGCCACCAGCAGGGGGAAGAATTCACCCCTCCACTTT	CATSRGKNSPLHF
NA	many	TRBV7-9	TRBJ1-4	14	TGTGCCAGCAGGCCTTCAGTGGGGGGACGAGAACTGTTTTTT	CASRPSVGGRELFF
NA	many	TRBV28	TRBJ1-4	17	TGTGCCAGCAGTTTTGGGTGGCAGGGAGCAACTAATGAAAAACTGTTTTTT	CASSFGWQGATNEKLFF
NA	NA	TRBV10-3	TRBJ2-7	14	TGTGCCATCAGTGTGGGAACGGGATCCTACGAGCAGTACTTC	CAISVGTGSYEQYF
NA	few	TRBV3-1	TRBJ1-6	13	TGTGCCAGCAGCCTCCAGACGGCGTCACCCCTCCACTTT	CASSLQTASPLHF
NA	few	TRBV12-3/TRBV12-4	TRBJ2-2	15	TGTGCCAGCAGTTTGGTGGGGGACTACACCGGGGAGCTGTTTTTT	CASSLVGDYTGELFF
NA	few	TRBV7-9	TRBJ1-4	16	TGTGCCAGCAGCTTAGCTTCCAGACTGATTAATGAAAAACTGTTTTTT	CASSLASRLINEKLFF
NA	many	TRBV5-1	TRBJ1-3	15	TGCGCCAGCAGCGCGGAGACGGTCTCTGGAAACACCATATATTTT	CASSAETVSGNTIYF
NA	NA	TRBV4-2	TRBJ1-5	16	TGTGCCAGCAGCCAGGGCGGACAGAATAGCAATCAGCCCCAGCATTTT	CASSQGGQNSNQPQHF
NA	many	TRBV20-1	TRBJ2-1	15	TGCAGTGCTAGCCCCGGTGGGAGTTTAATCAATGAGCAGTTCTTC	CSASPGGSLINEQFF
NA	few	TRBV15	TRBJ2-5	15	TGTGCCACCAGCAGAACCCGGGACCGAGAAGAGACCCAGTACTTC	CATSRTRDREETQYF
NA	many	TRBV7-2	TRBJ2-3	15	TGTGCCAGCAGCTTAGGACGATTGGGGGCAGATACGCAGTATTTT	CASSLGRLGADTQYF
NA	many	TRBV3-1	TRBJ2-1	15	TGTGCCAGCAGCCATTACGGTGGGGGGGCCAATGAGCAGTTCTTC	CASSHYGGGANEQFF
NA	NA	TRBV18	TRBJ1-5	12	TGTGCCAGCTCAGAGCGCAATCAGCCCCAGCATTTT	CASSERNQPQHF
TRBD1	few	TRBV6-2/TRBV6-3	TRBJ2-7	13	TGTGCCAGCAGTTATCGAGGGACAGCCGAGCAGTACTTC	CASSYRGTAEQYF
NA	NA	TRBV20-1	TRBJ2-3	15	TGCAGTGCTAGCCCCGGTGGGATAGGGGCCAGGGCGCAGTATTTT	CSASPGGIGARAQYF
NA	few	TRBV11-2	TRBJ2-1	16	TGTGCCAGCAGCTCCCTAGGGAGGCAGCTGAGCAATGAGCAGTTCTTC	CASSSLGRQLSNEQFF
NA	many	TRBV5-1	TRBJ2-6	16	TGCGCCAGCAGCTTCACAGCTAGCTCTGGGGCCAACGTCCTGACTTTC	CASSFTASSGANVLTF
NA	NA	TRBV5-1	TRBJ2-5	14	TGCGCCAGCAGTAGCCCGGGAGTGACAGAGACCCAGTACTTC	CASSSPGVTETQYF
NA	NA	TRBV6-1	TRBJ2-3	17	TGTGCCAGCAGTACAGGGAGCGGACTACGGCTGACAGATACGCAGTATTTT	CASSTGSGLRLTDTQYF
NA	many	TRBV12-3/TRBV12-4	TRBJ1-5	16	TGTGCCAGCAGTCCCCCGGGGCTTTCCCTTAATCAGCCCCAGCATTTT	CASSPPGLSLNQPQHF
NA	many	TRBV5-5	TRBJ1-1	14	TGTGCCAGCAGCTTGGCCGCAGGGGAAACTGAAGCTTTCTTT	CASSLAAGETEAFF
TRBD2	NA	TRBV5-1	TRBJ2-3	14	TGCGCCAGCATGCGACGGGAGGTCACAGATACGCAGTATTTT	CASMRREVTDTQYF
TRBD2	few	TRBV9	TRBJ2-7	16	TGTGCCAGCAGCGTAGCGGCTAGCGGGAGGGCCTCCGAGCAGTACTTC	CASSVAASGRASEQYF
TRBD2	few	TRBV5-5	TRBJ2-3	16	TGTGCCAGCAGCTTGGTACCCAGCGGGGGCTCAGATACGCAGTATTTT	CASSLVPSGGSDTQYF
NA	few	TRBV5-1	TRBJ1-1	14	TGCGCCAGCAGCCGACGGTTCATGAACACGGAAGCTTTCTTT	CASSRRFMNTEAFF
NA	NA	TRBV7-2	TRBJ2-7	13	TGTGCCAGCAGCTTAGACGCCGTCGGCGAGCAGTACTTC	CASSLDAVGEQYF
NA	NA	TRBV10-3	TRBJ2-7	13	TGTGCCATCGCTACCGGGGAGGTCTACGAGCAGTACTTC	CAIATGEVYEQYF
NA	many	TRBV20-1	TRBJ2-3	12	TGCAGTGCACAGCGGAGCACAGATACGCAGTATTTT	CSAQRSTDTQYF
NA	NA	TRBV4-3	TRBJ2-7	14	TGCGCCAGCAGCCCGGGGGCCCACTCCTACGAGCAGTACTTC	CASSPGAHSYEQYF
NA	few	TRBV10-1	TRBJ2-2	16	TGCGCCAGCAGTGAGTCGCCCTCAGGGACCACCGGGGAGCTGTTTTTT	CASSESPSGTTGELFF
NA	NA	TRBV12-3/TRBV12-4	TRBJ2-2	14	TGTGCCAGCAGTCCCAACAGGGAAACCGGGGAGCTGTTTTTT	CASSPNRETGELFF
NA	NA	TRBV6-1	TRBJ1-1	14	TGTGCCAGCACCGTACAGGGATTGAACACTGAAGCTTTCTTT	CASTVQGLNTEAFF
NA	NA	TRBV10-3	TRBJ2-7	14	TGTGCCATCAGTGAGGGTGGACACAAATACGAGCAGTACTTC	CAISEGGHKYEQYF
TRBD1	NA	TRBV5-6	TRBJ2-5	15	TGTGCCAGCAGCCTTCCCGACAGGGGAGGAGAGACCCAGTACTTC	CASSLPDRGGETQYF